One T cell receptor beta chain is described in this entry. This entry is derived from a study of blood T cell repertoires in COVID-19. Original methodology: Amplification with reference gene primers provided the estimates of nucleated cell counts. Some clones are missing from TCRdb's copy, which holds only in-frame ones; the method was immunoSEQ multiplex PCR. V, J and clone size were drawn from that table, and D and trimming were deduced from the DNA. The table has about 300,000 clones, more than 80% seen once. The germline V and J ends were trimmed by 2 bases and 0 bases, with 8 bases remaining between them. Per the germline V gene, CDR1 is LNHNV and CDR2 is YYDKDF (reference sequence). The CDR3 consists of 16 residues.

Sequencing was carried out using PBMCs or T cells enriched from blood (not recorded which). The clonotype originates from a woman aged 25 to 45 who had recovered from COVID-19. V is TRBV15 and J is TRBJ2-6; D unresolved. The CDR3 DNA reads as TGTGCCACCAGCAGACCCACCAGCTCTGGGGCCAACGTCCTGACTTTC. Translation gives CATSRPTSSGANVLTF.